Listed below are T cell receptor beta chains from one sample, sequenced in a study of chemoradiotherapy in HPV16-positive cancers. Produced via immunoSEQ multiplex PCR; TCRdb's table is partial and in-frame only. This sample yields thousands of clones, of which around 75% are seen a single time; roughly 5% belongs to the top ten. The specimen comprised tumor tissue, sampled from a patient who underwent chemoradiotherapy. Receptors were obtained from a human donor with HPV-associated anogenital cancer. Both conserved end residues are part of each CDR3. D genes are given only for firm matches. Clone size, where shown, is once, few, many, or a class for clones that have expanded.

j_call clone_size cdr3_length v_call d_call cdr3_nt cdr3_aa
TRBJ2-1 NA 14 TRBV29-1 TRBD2 TGCAGTCATCCCGGGCTAGCGGGGGGGGGTGAGCAGTTCTTC CSHPGLAGGGEQFF
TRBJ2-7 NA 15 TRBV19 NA TGTGCCAGTAGTTCCTATGCAGGGGGGCCCTACGAGCAGTACTTC CASSSYAGGPYEQYF
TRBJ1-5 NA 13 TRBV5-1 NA TGCGCCAGCAGCTTGGACTCGGCTCAGCCCCAGCATTTT CASSLDSAQPQHF
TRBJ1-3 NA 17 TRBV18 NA TGTGCCAGCTCACCGGGAGTTAGGTTTCCCCCCGGAAACACCATATATTTT CASSPGVRFPPGNTIYF
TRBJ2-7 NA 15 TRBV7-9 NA TGTGCCAGCAGCTTAGGCCTTGAGGGTGCGGACGAGCAGTACTTC CASSLGLEGADEQYF
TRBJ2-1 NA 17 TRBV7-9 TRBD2 TGTGCCAGCAGCTCGACGGGACTAGCGGGAGTAGTGGGTGAGCAGTTCTTC CASSSTGLAGVVGEQFF
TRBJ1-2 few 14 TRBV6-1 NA TGTGCCAGCAGTGAGTACCACAGAAACTATGGCTACACCTTC CASSEYHRNYGYTF
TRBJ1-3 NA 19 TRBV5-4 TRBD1 TGTGCCAGCAGACCCGACAGGGTAGTTTACTTGCGCTCTGGAAACACCATATATTTT CASRPDRVVYLRSGNTIYF
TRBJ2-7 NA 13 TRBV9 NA TGTGCCAGCAGCGGAACAGGGATTGGTGAGCAGTACTTC CASSGTGIGEQYF
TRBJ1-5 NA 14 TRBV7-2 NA TGTGCCAGCAGCTTAGGGGGGGGGATAAAGCCCCAGCATTTT CASSLGGGIKPQHF
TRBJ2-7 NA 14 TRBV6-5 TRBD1 TGTGCCAGCAGTCGTCCGGGACAGCTCTACGAGCAGTACTTC CASSRPGQLYEQYF
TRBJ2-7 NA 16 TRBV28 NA TGTGCCAGCAGCCCCTACGTCGGGGCAGGAGAGTACGAGCAGTACTTC CASSPYVGAGEYEQYF
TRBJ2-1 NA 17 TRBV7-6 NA TGTGCCAGCAGCTTAGGCTTTGGGCAGGGCACCTCCAATGAGCAGTTCTTC CASSLGFGQGTSNEQFF
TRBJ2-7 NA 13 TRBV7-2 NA TGTGCCAGCAGCTTAGTCGTCACCTACGAGCAGTACTTC CASSLVVTYEQYF
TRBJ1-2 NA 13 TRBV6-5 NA TGTGCCAGCAGAACACCCTCCGACTATGGCTACACCTTC CASRTPSDYGYTF
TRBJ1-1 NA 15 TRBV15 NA TGTGCCACCAGCAGGACAGTACACATGAACACTGAAGCTTTCTTT CATSRTVHMNTEAFF
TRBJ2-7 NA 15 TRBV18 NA TGTGCCAGCTCACCGGGGGGACCGCGGTCTTCCGAGCAGTACTTC CASSPGGPRSSEQYF
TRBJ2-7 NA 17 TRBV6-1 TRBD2 TGTGCCAGCAGTGAAGCGTTGACTAGCGGGAGGGCCGACGAGCAGTACTTC CASSEALTSGRADEQYF
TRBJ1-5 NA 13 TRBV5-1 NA TGCGCCAGCAGCTTTACAGAGCAAGGGCCCCAGCATTTT CASSFTEQGPQHF
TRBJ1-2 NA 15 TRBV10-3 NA TGTGCCATCACCTCCCCGGACAGATTGAGATATGGCTACACCTTC CAITSPDRLRYGYTF
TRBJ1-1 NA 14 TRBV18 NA TGTGCCAGCTCACCAGAGGAACTGAACACTGAAGCTTTCTTT CASSPEELNTEAFF
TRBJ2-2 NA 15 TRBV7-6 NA TGTGCCAGCAGCTCGGGGGAGGCGAACACCGGGGAGCTGTTTTTT CASSSGEANTGELFF
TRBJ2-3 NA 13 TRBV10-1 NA TGCGCCAGCAGTGAGACGGGGGGCCATACGCAGTATTTT CASSETGGHTQYF
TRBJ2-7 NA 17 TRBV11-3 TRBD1 TGTGCCAGCAGCTTAGAAGGGCTAGGGGACAGGGCCGACGAGCAGTACTTC CASSLEGLGDRADEQYF
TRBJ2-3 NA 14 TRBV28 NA TGTGCCAGCAGCCAACGGCTAGCAGCAGATACGCAGTATTTT CASSQRLAADTQYF
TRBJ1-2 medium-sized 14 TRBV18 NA TGTGCCAGCTCATCCGACTCCGTAGGTTATGGCTACACCTTC CASSSDSVGYGYTF
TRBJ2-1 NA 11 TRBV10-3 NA TGTGCCATCTGGGCCTACAATGAGCAGTTCTTC CAIWAYNEQFF
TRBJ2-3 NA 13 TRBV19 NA TGTGCCAGTAGCGCCAGCGGCACAGATACGCAGTATTTT CASSASGTDTQYF
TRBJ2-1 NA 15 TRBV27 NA TGTGCCACCGACCTTCTAGCGAACACCTACAATGAGCAGTTCTTC CATDLLANTYNEQFF